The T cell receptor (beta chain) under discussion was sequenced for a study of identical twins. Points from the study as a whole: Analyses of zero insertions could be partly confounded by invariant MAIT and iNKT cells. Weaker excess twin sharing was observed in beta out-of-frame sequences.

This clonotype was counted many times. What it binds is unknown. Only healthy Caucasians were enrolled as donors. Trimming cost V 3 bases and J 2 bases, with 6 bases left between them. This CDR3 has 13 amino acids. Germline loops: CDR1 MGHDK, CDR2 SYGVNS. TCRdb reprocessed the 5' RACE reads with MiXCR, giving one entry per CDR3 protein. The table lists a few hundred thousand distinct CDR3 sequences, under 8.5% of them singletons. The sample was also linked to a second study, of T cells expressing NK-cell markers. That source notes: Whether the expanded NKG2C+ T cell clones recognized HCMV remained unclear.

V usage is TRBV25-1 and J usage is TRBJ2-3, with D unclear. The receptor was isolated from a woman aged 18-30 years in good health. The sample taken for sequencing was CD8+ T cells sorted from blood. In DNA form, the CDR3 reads TGTGCCAGCAGTGACTACCCCACAGATACGCAGTATTTT. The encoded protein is CASSDYPTDTQYF.